Below, 18 T cell receptor beta chains from the same sample are listed, as sequenced in a study of blood T cell repertoires in COVID-19. Clones were read by immunoSEQ multiplex PCR, and TCRdb kept only the in-frame ones, dropping some. This sample has about 210,000 clones, with 82% found just once. Sequenced sample: peripheral blood. The receptor source for this set is a woman between 55 and 75 years old with COVID-19, enrolled during active disease.

V usage is TRBV9 and J usage is TRBJ1-2; the match to TRBD1 covers 9 bases. The V and J ends lost 3 bases and 1 base, in that order; junction bases with no gene match: 1. This CDR3 has 14 amino acids. Germline assignment: CDR1 SGDLS and CDR2 YYNGEE. In DNA, the CDR3 is TGTGCCAGCAGCGAGGACAGGGGTAACTATGGCTACACCTTC. Translating it yields CASSEDRGNYGYTF.

This clone was counted only a few times. This rearrangement joins TRBV30 to TRBJ1-1; D gene ambiguous. The germline CDR1 and CDR2 sequences are GTSNPN and SVGIG (reference sequence). The V end was cut by 4 bases, the J end by 3 bases, with 6 bases between. This CDR3 has 11 amino acids. CDR3 nucleotides: TGTGCCTGGAACTCGTACACTGAAGCTTTCTTT. It translates to CAWNSYTEAFF.

This rearrangement joins TRBV19 to TRBJ1-5, with TRBD1 matching over 7 bases. The CDR3 is 16 residues long. Germline-derived CDR1 and CDR2 are LNHDA and SQIVND (reference sequence). The V and J ends lost 5 bases and 2 bases, in that order; junction bases with no gene match: 9. The CDR3: CASSANGQVRNQPQHF. The CDR3 bases are TGTGCCAGTAGTGCCAATGGACAGGTACGCAATCAGCCCCAGCATTTT.

This clone was counted a few times. This chain uses TRBV28 with TRBJ1-5; D remains ambiguous. Germline loops: CDR1 MDHEN, CDR2 SYDVKM. This CDR3 region has 13 residues. Trimming took 4 bases from V and 3 from J, leaving 7 bases between them. Here the CDR3 DNA reads TGTGCCAGCAGTTGGGCCAACAATCAGCCCCAGCATTTT. Translating gives CASSWANNQPQHF.

The J gene is TRBJ1-5, the V gene TRBV6-2 or TRBV6-3; 8 bases line up with TRBD1. The V segment lost 6 bases and the J segment 6 bases; nucleotides outside the gene matches: 7. Looked up from germline, CDR1 is MNHEY and CDR2 is SVGEGT. CDR3 size: 14 residues. The CDR3 is CASSWTGRGQPQHF. The CDR3 DNA reads as TGTGCCAGCAGCTGGACAGGGAGGGGTCAGCCCCAGCATTTT.

V is TRBV24-1 and J is TRBJ2-1, with 11 bases fitting TRBD1. Trimming at V came to 3 bases and at J to 12 bases, leaving 9 bases not matched to a gene. The CDR3 loop spans 15 amino acids. The V gene's germline CDR1 is KGHDR and CDR2 SFDVKD. The CDR3 bases are TGTGCCACCAGTGATGTTGGACAGGGGGCGAGGGGGCAGTTCTTC. Its protein product is CATSDVGQGARGQFF.

The gene calls are TRBV28 and TRBJ1-4; 7 nucleotides line up with TRBD1. V shed 6 bases, J shed 4 bases, and the junction held 11 bases outside the gene matches. CDR3 size: 16 residues. Germline CDR1 reads MDHEN; CDR2 reads SYDVKM. CDR3 residues: CASRLERQGFNEKLFF. CDR3 bases: TGTGCCAGCAGGCTAGAGAGACAGGGATTTAATGAAAAACTGTTTTTT. The variable domain in full, completed from reference TRBV28 and TRBJ1-4, reads DVKVTQSSRYLVKRTGEKVFLECVQDMDHENMFWYRQDPGLGLRLIYFSYDVKMKEKGDIPEGYSVSREKKERFSLILESASTNQTSMYLCASRLERQGFNEKLFFGSGTQLSVL.

V is TRBV27 and J is TRBJ1-5, with D tentatively TRBD1 (5 bases). V lost 6 bases to trimming and J lost 3 bases, with 12 bases between them. Germline CDR1 and CDR2: MNHEY and SMNVEV (reference sequence). The CDR3 totals 14 residues. In DNA, the CDR3 is TGTGCCAGCAGGGGGGGAGGTTACAATCAGCCCCAGCATTTT. Amino acids: CASRGGGYNQPQHF.

The rearrangement links TRBV2 to TRBJ1-3, with 7 bases identical to TRBD1. CDR3 length: 14 residues. Trimming removed 1 base from V and 4 bases from J; junction bases left unmatched: 1. The V gene's germline CDR1 is SNHLY and CDR2 FYNNEI. CDR3 DNA sequence: TGTGCCAGCAGTGAAGGGGACAGCGGAAACACCATATATTTT. As protein: CASSEGDSGNTIYF.

This chain connects TRBV3-1 (or the pseudogene TRBV3-2) to TRBJ1-2; 9 positions agree with TRBD1. V lost 4 bases, J lost 4 bases, and 7 bases stayed unmatched. Germline CDR1 and CDR2: LGHDT and YNNKEL (reference sequence). The CDR3 covers 15 residues. The CDR3 reads CASSPRTGEAYGYTF. The DNA for the CDR3 is TGTGCCAGCAGCCCCAGGACAGGGGAGGCCTATGGCTACACCTTC.

This clone was counted only a few times. V and J are TRBV5-8 and TRBJ2-1, with 9 bases matching TRBD2. Germline V gives CDR1 SGHTS, CDR2 YDEGEE. This CDR3 comprises 16 residues. With 0 bases clipped from V and 7 bases from J, the junction kept 8 bases outside the gene matches. CDR3 nucleotides: TGTGCCAGCAGCTTGGAGGGACTAGCCGACGGGAATGAGCAGTTCTTC. The encoded protein is CASSLEGLADGNEQFF. Based on the CDR3 plus reference TRBV5-8 and TRBJ2-1, the full variable domain is EAGVTQSPTHLIKTRGQQATLRCSPISGHTSVYWYQQALGLGLQFLLWYDEGEERNRGNFPPRFSGRQFPNYSSELNVNALELEDSALYLCASSLEGLADGNEQFFGPGTRLTVL.

V and J are TRBV28 and TRBJ1-6; perhaps TRBD1 as D (5 bases). In germline, CDR1 is MDHEN, CDR2 SYDVKM. V lost 6 bases and J 0 bases, leaving 18 bases between the germline ends. CDR3 length: 18 residues. CDR3 in DNA: TGTGCCAGCAGCCGCAGTGGGCGGGGGAGCTCCTATAATTCACCCCTCCACTTT. Protein sequence: CASSRSGRGSSYNSPLHF.

The rearrangement uses TRBV28 and TRBJ1-1; the match to TRBD1 covers 9 bases. The CDR3 spans 15 residues. V lost 8 bases and J lost 0; bases outside the gene matches: 7. Germline loops: CDR1 MDHEN, CDR2 SYDVKM. The CDR3 sequence is CASLPRTGVNTEAFF. Here the CDR3 DNA reads TGTGCCAGCTTACCACGGACAGGGGTGAACACTGAAGCTTTCTTT. Based on the CDR3 plus reference TRBV28 and TRBJ1-1, the full variable domain is DVKVTQSSRYLVKRTGEKVFLECVQDMDHENMFWYRQDPGLGLRLIYFSYDVKMKEKGDIPEGYSVSREKKERFSLILESASTNQTSMYLCASLPRTGVNTEAFFGQGTRLTVV.

This clone was detected many times. J is TRBJ2-2 and V is TRBV3-1 (or the pseudogene TRBV3-2); D unresolved. From germline, CDR1 is LGHDT and CDR2 YNNKEL (reference sequence). The CDR3 extends over 11 amino acids. Trimming cost V 2 bases and J 12 bases, with 7 bases left between them. The CDR3 protein is CASSQRRKLFF. The CDR3 nucleotides are TGTGCCAGCAGCCAAAGGAGAAAGCTGTTTTTT.

V usage is TRBV28 and J usage is TRBJ1-2; 8 positions agree with TRBD1. After removal of 3 bases from V and 5 bases from J, the junction contained 8 bases not matched to a gene. CDR3 size: 15 residues. Germline V gene lookup returns CDR1 MDHEN and CDR2 SYDVKM. The CDR3 DNA reads TGTGCCAGCAGTTTCTCGCCAGGGGGCGGGTATGGCTACACCTTC. This gives the protein CASSFSPGGGYGYTF.

The chain couples TRBV20-1 to TRBJ2-2; D may be TRBD2 (6 bases). CDR1 and CDR2 from the germline V gene are DFQATT and SNEGSKA (reference sequence). This CDR3 has 14 residues. V lost 3 bases to trimming and J lost 2 bases, with 10 bases between them. The CDR3 protein is CSASPGLNTGELFF. The CDR3 nucleotides are TGCAGTGCTAGTCCGGGACTTAACACCGGGGAGCTGTTTTTT.

The chain joins TRBV9 to TRBJ1-6; TRBD1 agrees at 9 bases. CDR1 and CDR2 (germline): SGDLS, YYNGEE. V gave up 3 bases and J gave up 7 bases; unmatched junction bases: 11. This CDR3 is built from 17 residues. This chain's CDR3 is CASSDPRTGARNSPLHF. DNA of the CDR3: TGTGCCAGCAGCGATCCCAGGACAGGGGCTAGGAATTCACCCCTCCACTTT.

The V gene is TRBV11-2, the J gene TRBJ2-1; unclear D gene. The CDR3 is 14 residues long. Looked up from germline, CDR1 is SGHAT and CDR2 is FQNNGV. The germline V and J ends were trimmed by 5 bases and 0 bases, with 8 bases remaining between them. CDR3 residues: CASSVSSSYNEQFF. The DNA for the CDR3 is TGTGCCAGCAGCGTTTCTAGCTCCTACAATGAGCAGTTCTTC.